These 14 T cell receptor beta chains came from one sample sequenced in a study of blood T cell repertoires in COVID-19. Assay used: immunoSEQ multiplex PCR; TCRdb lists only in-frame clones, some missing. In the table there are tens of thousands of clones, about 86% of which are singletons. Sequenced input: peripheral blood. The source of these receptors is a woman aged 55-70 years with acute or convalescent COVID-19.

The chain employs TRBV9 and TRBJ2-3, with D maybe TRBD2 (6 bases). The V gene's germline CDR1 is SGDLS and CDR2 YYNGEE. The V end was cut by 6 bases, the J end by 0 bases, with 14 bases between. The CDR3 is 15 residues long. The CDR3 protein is CASNLGGTSTDTQYF. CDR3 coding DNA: TGTGCCAGCAACCTCGGCGGGACTAGCACAGATACGCAGTATTTT.

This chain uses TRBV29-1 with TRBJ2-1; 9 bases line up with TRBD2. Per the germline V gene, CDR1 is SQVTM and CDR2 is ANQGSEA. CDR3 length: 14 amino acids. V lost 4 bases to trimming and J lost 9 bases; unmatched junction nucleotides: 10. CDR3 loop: CSVGKAGGPGEQFF. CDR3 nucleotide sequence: TGCAGCGTTGGGAAAGCGGGAGGCCCAGGTGAGCAGTTCTTC.

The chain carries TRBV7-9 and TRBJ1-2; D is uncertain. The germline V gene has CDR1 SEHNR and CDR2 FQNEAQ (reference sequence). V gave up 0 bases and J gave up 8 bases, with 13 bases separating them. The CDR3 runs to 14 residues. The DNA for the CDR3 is TGTGCCAGCAGCTTAGCGCTAGAGAGTAAAGGCTACACCTTC. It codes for CASSLALESKGYTF.

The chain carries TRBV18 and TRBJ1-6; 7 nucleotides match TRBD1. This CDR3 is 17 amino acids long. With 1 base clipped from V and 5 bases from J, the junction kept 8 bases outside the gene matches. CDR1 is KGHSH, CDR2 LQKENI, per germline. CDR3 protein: CASSPRTSTGNNSPLHF. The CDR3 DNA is TGTGCCAGCTCACCACGGACGTCGACAGGGAATAATTCACCCCTCCACTTT.

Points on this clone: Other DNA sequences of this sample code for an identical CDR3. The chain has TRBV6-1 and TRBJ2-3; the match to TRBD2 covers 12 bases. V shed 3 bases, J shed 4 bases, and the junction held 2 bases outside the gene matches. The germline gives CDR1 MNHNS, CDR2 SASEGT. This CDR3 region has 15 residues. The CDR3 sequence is CASSELAGGPDTQYF. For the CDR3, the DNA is TGTGCCAGCAGTGAGCTAGCGGGAGGGCCAGATACGCAGTATTTT.

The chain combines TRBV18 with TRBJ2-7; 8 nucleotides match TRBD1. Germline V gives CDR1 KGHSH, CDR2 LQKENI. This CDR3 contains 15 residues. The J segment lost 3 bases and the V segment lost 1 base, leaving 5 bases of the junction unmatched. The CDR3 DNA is TGTGCCAGCTCACCACGGGGACAGGACCTCTACGAGCAGTACTTC. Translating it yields CASSPRGQDLYEQYF.

For the CDR3, the DNA is TGTGCCAGCAGCTTAGCGGGGACTAGCGGGAGTAGGGATGAGCAGTTCTTC. Translation: CASSLAGTSGSRDEQFF. The chain has TRBV7-2 and TRBJ2-1; 14 bases match TRBD2. CDR3 length: 17 amino acids. V shed 0 bases, J shed 8 bases, and the junction held 6 bases outside the gene matches. CDR1 and CDR2 (germline): SGHTA, FQGNSA.

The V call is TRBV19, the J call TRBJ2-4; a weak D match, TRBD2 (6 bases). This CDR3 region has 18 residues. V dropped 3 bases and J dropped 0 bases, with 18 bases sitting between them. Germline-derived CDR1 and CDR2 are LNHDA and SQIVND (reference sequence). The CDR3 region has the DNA TGTGCCAGTAGTATTCAGTTGCGGTTGGGACTAGCCAAAAACATTCAGTACTTC. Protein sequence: CASSIQLRLGLAKNIQYF.

The CDR3 nucleotides are TGTGCCAGCAGCTTGAAGCGCACCCGGAACACTGAAGCTTTCTTT. Protein product: CASSLKRTRNTEAFF. The chain carries TRBV5-4 and TRBJ1-1; D gene unclear. This CDR3 contains 15 residues. V dropped 1 base and J dropped 1 base, with 11 bases sitting between them. Per the germline V gene, CDR1 is SGHNT and CDR2 is YYREEE (reference sequence).

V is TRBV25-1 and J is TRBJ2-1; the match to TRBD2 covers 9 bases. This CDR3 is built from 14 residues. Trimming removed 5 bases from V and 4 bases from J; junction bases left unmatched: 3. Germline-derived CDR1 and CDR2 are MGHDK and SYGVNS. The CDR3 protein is CASSRREGYNEQFF. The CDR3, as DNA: TGTGCCAGCAGTCGGCGGGAGGGATACAATGAGCAGTTCTTC.

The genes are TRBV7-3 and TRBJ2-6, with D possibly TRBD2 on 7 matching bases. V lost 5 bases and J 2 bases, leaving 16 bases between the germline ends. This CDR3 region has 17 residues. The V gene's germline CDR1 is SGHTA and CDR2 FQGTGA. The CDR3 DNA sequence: TGTGCCAGCAGCCTACGGGCGGGGGCGGCTGGGGCCAACGTCCTGACTTTC. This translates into CASSLRAGAAGANVLTF.

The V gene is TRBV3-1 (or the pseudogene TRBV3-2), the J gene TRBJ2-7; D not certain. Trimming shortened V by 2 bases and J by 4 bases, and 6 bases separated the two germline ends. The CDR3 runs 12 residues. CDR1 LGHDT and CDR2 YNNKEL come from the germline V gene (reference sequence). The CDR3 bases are TGTGCCAGCAGCCAAACCGAGTACGAGCAGTACTTC. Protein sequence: CASSQTEYEQYF.

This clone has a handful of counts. CDR3 in amino acids: CASSNEVAGGMNTEAFF. CDR3 sequence (DNA): TGTGCCAGCAGCAATGAGGTGGCAGGGGGCATGAACACTGAAGCTTTCTTT. This chain connects TRBV7-3 to TRBJ1-1; 8 positions agree with TRBD1. The V gene's germline CDR1 is SGHTA and CDR2 FQGTGA. Trimming took 5 bases from V and 0 from J; bases not matched to a gene: 11. The CDR3 sequence is 17 residues long.

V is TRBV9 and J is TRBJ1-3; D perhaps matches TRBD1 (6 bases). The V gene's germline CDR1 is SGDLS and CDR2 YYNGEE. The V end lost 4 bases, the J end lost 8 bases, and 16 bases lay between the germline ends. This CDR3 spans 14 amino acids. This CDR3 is CASSHHQGRDTIYF. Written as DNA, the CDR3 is TGTGCCAGCAGCCATCATCAGGGGAGGGACACCATATATTTT. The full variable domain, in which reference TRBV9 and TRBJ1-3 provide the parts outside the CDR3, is DSGVTQTPKHLITATGQRVTLRCSPRSGDLSVYWYQQSLDQGLQFLIQYYNGEERAKGNILERFSAQQFPDLHSELNLSSLELGDSALYFCASSHHQGRDTIYFGEGSWLTVV.